The subject of this entry is one T cell receptor beta chain. Its target is unknown. The data belong to a study of shared clonotypes between healthy human individuals. The germline gives CDR1 LGHNA, CDR2 YSLEER. The V end was cut by 0 bases, the J end by 9 bases, with 12 bases between. CDR3 length equals 13 residues. Study results and limitations: Memory subsets generally showed smaller estimated richness than naive subsets did.

Original analysis: ImmunoSEQ junction-only sequences lacked quality scores, so their filtering differed. Only in-frame clones appear in the TCRdb table, and some are missing; sequencing was by immunoSEQ multiplex PCR. V and J calls plus clone size are reproduced from that table; the DNA served to infer D and trimming. This table has millions of clones, around 94% appearing once. V and J are TRBV4-3 and TRBJ2-7, with TRBD2 as a possible D gene (5 bases). The sequenced sample consisted of naive CD4+ T cells sorted from blood. The subset was: CD45RA+ positively selected. The TCR was taken from a man younger than 35 in good health. The chain's CDR3 is CASSQDEGYPQYF. CDR3 bases: TGCGCCAGCAGCCAAGATGAGGGCTACCCGCAGTACTTC.